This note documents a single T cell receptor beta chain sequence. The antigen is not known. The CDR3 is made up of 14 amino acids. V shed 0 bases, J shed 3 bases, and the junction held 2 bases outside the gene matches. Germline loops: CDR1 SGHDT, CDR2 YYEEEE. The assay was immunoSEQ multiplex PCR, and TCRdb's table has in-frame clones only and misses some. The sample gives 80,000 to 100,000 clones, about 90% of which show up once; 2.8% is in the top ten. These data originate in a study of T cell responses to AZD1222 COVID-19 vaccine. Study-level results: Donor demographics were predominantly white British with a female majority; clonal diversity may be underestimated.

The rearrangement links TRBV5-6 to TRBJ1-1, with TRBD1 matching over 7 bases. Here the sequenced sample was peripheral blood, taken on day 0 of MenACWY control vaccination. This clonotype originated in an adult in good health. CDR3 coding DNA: TGTGCCAGCAGCTTGGATACAGGGGACACTGAAGCTTTCTTT. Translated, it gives CASSLDTGDTEAFF.